A single TCR beta chain is shown here with its context. CDR1 and CDR2 (germline): MDHEN, SYDVKM. This CDR3 is 15 amino acids long. V was trimmed by 5 bases and J by 2 bases, leaving 16 bases between them. This sample was taken from a study of blood T cell repertoires in COVID-19. In the authors' methods: Amplification of reference gene primers provided the estimated nucleated cell counts. Here immunoSEQ multiplex PCR was the method, and the copy in TCRdb shows in-frame clones only, minus some. The V and J calls and clone size are taken from that table; D and trimming were inferred from the DNA. Among some 19,000 clones listed, around 83% were seen once.

This receptor was taken from a man between 70 and 80 years old with acute or convalescent COVID-19. The chain is built from TRBV28 and TRBJ2-7; possible D gene TRBD1, 8 bases. The sequenced material came from peripheral blood. As DNA, the CDR3 is TGTGCCAGCAGTCCCTGGACAGGGACTACCTACGAGCAGTACTTC. Amino acid sequence: CASSPWTGTTYEQYF.